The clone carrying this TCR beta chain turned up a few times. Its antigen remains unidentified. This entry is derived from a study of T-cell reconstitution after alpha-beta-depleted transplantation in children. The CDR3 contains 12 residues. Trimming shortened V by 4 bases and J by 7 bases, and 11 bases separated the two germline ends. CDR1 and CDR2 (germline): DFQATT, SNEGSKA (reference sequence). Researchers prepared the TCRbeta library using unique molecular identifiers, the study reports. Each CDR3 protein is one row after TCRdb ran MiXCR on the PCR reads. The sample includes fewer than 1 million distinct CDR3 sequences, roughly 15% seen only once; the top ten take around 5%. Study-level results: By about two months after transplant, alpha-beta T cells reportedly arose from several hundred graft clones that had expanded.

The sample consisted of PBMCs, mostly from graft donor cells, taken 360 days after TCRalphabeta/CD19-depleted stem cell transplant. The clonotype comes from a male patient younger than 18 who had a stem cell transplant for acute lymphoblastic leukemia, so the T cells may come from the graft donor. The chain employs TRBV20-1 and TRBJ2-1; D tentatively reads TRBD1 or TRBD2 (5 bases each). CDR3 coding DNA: TGCAGTGCTAAGGGGAGCCTAAATGAGCAGTTCTTC. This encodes CSAKGSLNEQFF.